A selection of T cell receptor beta chains follows, all from one sample in a study of blood T cell repertoires in COVID-19. TCRdb's table, derived via immunoSEQ multiplex PCR, lists solely in-frame clones and lacks some. The sample has about 280,000 clones, roughly 87% seen once. The sequencing sample was made of peripheral blood. The receptor set was obtained from a woman aged 50 to 60 who had recovered from COVID-19. The CDR3 runs from the conserved cysteine through the conserved F or W. The order of the fields is clone size, V gene, D gene, J gene, CDR3 protein, CDR3 DNA. The D gene is left open where the match is weak. Clone size appears in some rows only: once, few, many, or a class for an expanded clone.

clone size: .; V gene: TRBV5-4; D gene: TRBD1; J gene: TRBJ2-7; CDR3 protein: CASSPGQVPYEQYF; CDR3 DNA: TGTGCCAGCAGCCCGGGACAGGTGCCCTACGAGCAGTACTTC
clone size: .; V gene: TRBV25-1; D gene: TRBD1; J gene: TRBJ1-6; CDR3 protein: CASSKGTVLHF; CDR3 DNA: TGTGCCAGCAGTAAAGGGACAGTCCTCCACTTT
clone size: .; V gene: TRBV30; D gene: TRBD1; J gene: TRBJ1-1; CDR3 protein: CAFLRAGGRNTEAFF; CDR3 DNA: TGTGCCTTCCTAAGGGCAGGGGGCAGGAACACTGAAGCTTTCTTT
clone size: once; V gene: TRBV28; D gene: TRBD1; J gene: TRBJ2-7; CDR3 protein: CASSSGTGYEQYF; CDR3 DNA: TGTGCCAGCAGTTCTGGGACAGGGTACGAGCAGTACTTC
clone size: .; V gene: TRBV27; D gene: .; J gene: TRBJ2-3; CDR3 protein: CASSLMSDYGDTQYF; CDR3 DNA: TGTGCCAGCAGTTTAATGTCGGACTATGGGGATACGCAGTATTTT
clone size: .; V gene: TRBV6-2/TRBV6-3; D gene: .; J gene: TRBJ2-6; CDR3 protein: CASSHLEFKTF; CDR3 DNA: TGTGCCAGCAGTCACCTAGAGTTTAAGACTTTC
clone size: .; V gene: TRBV9; D gene: TRBD2; J gene: TRBJ2-3; CDR3 protein: CASSPQGLVTDTQYF; CDR3 DNA: TGTGCCAGCAGCCCTCAGGGACTAGTGACAGATACGCAGTATTTT
clone size: few; V gene: TRBV5-6; D gene: .; J gene: TRBJ1-3; CDR3 protein: CASSLAGGNTIYF; CDR3 DNA: TGTGCCAGCAGCTTGGCGGGAGGAAACACCATATATTTT
clone size: few; V gene: TRBV20-1; D gene: TRBD1; J gene: TRBJ2-7; CDR3 protein: CSGTGGYEQYF; CDR3 DNA: TGCAGCGGCACAGGGGGCTACGAGCAGTACTTC
clone size: .; V gene: TRBV5-1; D gene: .; J gene: TRBJ2-7; CDR3 protein: CASSFRQAYYEQYF; CDR3 DNA: TGCGCCAGCAGCTTCCGACAGGCGTACTACGAGCAGTACTTC
clone size: .; V gene: TRBV27; D gene: TRBD1; J gene: TRBJ2-7; CDR3 protein: CASSWNRGYEQYF; CDR3 DNA: TGTGCCAGCAGTTGGAACAGGGGCTACGAGCAGTACTTC
clone size: .; V gene: TRBV9; D gene: .; J gene: TRBJ2-7; CDR3 protein: CASSVALGAREQYF; CDR3 DNA: TGTGCCAGCAGCGTAGCTCTGGGGGCGCGAGAGCAGTACTTC
clone size: .; V gene: TRBV9; D gene: TRBD2; J gene: TRBJ2-2; CDR3 protein: CASSARTSSGELFF; CDR3 DNA: TGTGCCAGCAGCGCCAGGACTAGTTCCGGGGAGCTGTTTTTT
clone size: .; V gene: TRBV6-2/TRBV6-3; D gene: TRBD1; J gene: TRBJ1-2; CDR3 protein: CASSYVDRAYGYTF; CDR3 DNA: TGTGCCAGCAGTTACGTCGACAGGGCCTATGGCTACACCTTC
clone size: .; V gene: TRBV9; D gene: .; J gene: TRBJ2-2; CDR3 protein: CASSVSRTGELFF; CDR3 DNA: TGTGCCAGCAGCGTATCGAGGACCGGGGAGCTGTTTTTT
clone size: .; V gene: TRBV4-2; D gene: .; J gene: TRBJ2-7; CDR3 protein: CASSQDEQPGEQYF; CDR3 DNA: TGTGCCAGCAGCCAAGATGAACAGCCCGGCGAGCAGTACTTC
clone size: .; V gene: TRBV3-1/TRBV3-2; D gene: TRBD2; J gene: TRBJ2-7; CDR3 protein: CASSQVLLAGESHEQYF; CDR3 DNA: TGTGCCAGCAGCCAAGTTCTGCTAGCGGGAGAATCCCACGAGCAGTACTTC
clone size: .; V gene: TRBV10-3; D gene: .; J gene: TRBJ1-5; CDR3 protein: CAISESTLGGYQPQHF; CDR3 DNA: TGTGCCATCAGTGAGTCGACCCTGGGGGGTTATCAGCCCCAGCATTTT
clone size: .; V gene: TRBV19; D gene: TRBD2; J gene: TRBJ2-7; CDR3 protein: CASSTSGAYEQYF; CDR3 DNA: TGTGCCAGTTCCACTAGCGGGGCCTACGAGCAGTACTTC
clone size: .; V gene: TRBV5-1; D gene: TRBD1; J gene: TRBJ1-6; CDR3 protein: CASSLEQGDSPLHF; CDR3 DNA: TGCGCCAGCAGCTTGGAACAGGGGGATTCACCCCTCCACTTT
clone size: .; V gene: TRBV19; D gene: TRBD2; J gene: TRBJ2-2; CDR3 protein: CASSIRGLANTGELFF; CDR3 DNA: TGTGCCAGTAGTATACGGGGACTAGCGAACACCGGGGAGCTGTTTTTT
clone size: .; V gene: TRBV6-2/TRBV6-3; D gene: TRBD2; J gene: TRBJ2-7; CDR3 protein: CASSYFRLAGAHVYEQYF; CDR3 DNA: TGTGCCAGCAGTTACTTTAGACTAGCGGGGGCGCACGTCTACGAGCAGTACTTC
clone size: .; V gene: TRBV19; D gene: .; J gene: TRBJ2-7; CDR3 protein: CASSFLGHYEQYF; CDR3 DNA: TGTGCCAGCTCCTTCCTGGGGCACTACGAGCAGTACTTC
clone size: .; V gene: TRBV4-1; D gene: .; J gene: TRBJ1-2; CDR3 protein: CASSQGVQNYGYTF; CDR3 DNA: TGCGCCAGCAGCCAAGGTGTTCAGAACTATGGCTACACCTTC
clone size: once; V gene: TRBV7-2; D gene: .; J gene: TRBJ2-7; CDR3 protein: CASSYLPQGYEQYF; CDR3 DNA: TGTGCCAGCAGCTACCTACCACAGGGCTACGAGCAGTACTTC
clone size: .; V gene: TRBV5-1; D gene: TRBD1; J gene: TRBJ1-2; CDR3 protein: CASRAGTDFDGYTF; CDR3 DNA: TGCGCCAGCAGAGCCGGGACAGATTTCGATGGCTACACCTTC
clone size: .; V gene: TRBV7-2; D gene: .; J gene: TRBJ2-1; CDR3 protein: CASSLVPRYNEQFF; CDR3 DNA: TGTGCCAGCAGCTTAGTACCTAGATACAATGAGCAGTTCTTC
clone size: .; V gene: TRBV4-3; D gene: TRBD1; J gene: TRBJ1-6; CDR3 protein: CASSPLDRGNSPLHF; CDR3 DNA: TGCGCCAGCAGCCCTTTGGACAGGGGGAATTCACCCCTCCACTTT
clone size: .; V gene: TRBV12-3/TRBV12-4; D gene: .; J gene: TRBJ1-2; CDR3 protein: CASRPTENYGYTF; CDR3 DNA: TGTGCCAGCAGACCGACAGAAAACTATGGCTACACCTTC
clone size: .; V gene: TRBV7-3; D gene: .; J gene: TRBJ1-2; CDR3 protein: CASSLGSLDHGYTF; CDR3 DNA: TGTGCCAGCAGCTTAGGCAGTCTCGATCATGGCTACACCTTC